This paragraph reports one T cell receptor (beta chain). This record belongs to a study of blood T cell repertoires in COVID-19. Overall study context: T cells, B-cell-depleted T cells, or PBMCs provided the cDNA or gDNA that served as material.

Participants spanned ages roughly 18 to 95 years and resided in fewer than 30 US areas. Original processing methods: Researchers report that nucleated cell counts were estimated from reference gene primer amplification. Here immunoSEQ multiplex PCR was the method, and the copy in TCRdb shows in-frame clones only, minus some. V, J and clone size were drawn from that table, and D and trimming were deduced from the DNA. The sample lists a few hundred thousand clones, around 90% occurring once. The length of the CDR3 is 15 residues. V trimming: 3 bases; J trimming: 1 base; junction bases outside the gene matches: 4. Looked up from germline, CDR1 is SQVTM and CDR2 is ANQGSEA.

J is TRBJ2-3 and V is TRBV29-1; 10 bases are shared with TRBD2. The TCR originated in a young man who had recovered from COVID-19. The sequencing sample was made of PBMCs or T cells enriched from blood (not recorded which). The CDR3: CSVDKAGGGTDTQYF. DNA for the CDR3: TGCAGCGTTGATAAAGCGGGAGGGGGCACAGATACGCAGTATTTT.